The 15 T cell receptor beta chains below were found in one sample sequenced in a study of blood T cell repertoires in COVID-19. TCRdb's copy holds only in-frame clones and misses some; the assay was immunoSEQ multiplex PCR. The sample lists more than 350,000 clones, more than 70% occurring once. The source material was PBMCs or T cells enriched from blood (not recorded which). These receptors all come from a woman aged 18-35 years who had been exposed to COVID-19.

The chain joins TRBV6-2 or TRBV6-3 to TRBJ2-5; D not resolved. CDR1 is MNHEY, CDR2 SVGEGT, per germline. The CDR3 length is 12 residues. V lost 3 bases, J lost 5 bases, and 7 bases lay in between. The CDR3 DNA reads as TGTGCCAGCAGTTATAACGGGGAGACCCAGTACTTC. Its protein is CASSYNGETQYF.

This chain links TRBV29-1 with TRBJ1-2, with D possibly matching TRBD1 (5 bases). V lost 3 bases and J 4 bases, leaving 12 bases between the germline ends. The CDR3 consists of 13 residues. CDR1 is SQVTM, CDR2 ANQGSEA, per germline. For the CDR3, the DNA is TGCAGCGTTGAGGGGGGTAAGGTCTATGGCTACACCTTC. The encoded protein is CSVEGGKVYGYTF.

CDR3 protein: CASSDRGGTEAFF. In DNA form, the CDR3 reads TGTGCCAGCAGTGATAGGGGGGGCACTGAAGCTTTCTTT. The V gene is TRBV25-1, the J gene TRBJ1-1; D may be TRBD1 (6 bases). This CDR3 has 13 amino acids. V lost 3 bases to trimming and J lost 4 bases, with 9 bases between them. The germline V gene encodes CDR1 MGHDK and CDR2 SYGVNS.

The J gene is TRBJ2-7, the V gene TRBV28; 7 bases match TRBD1. Germline V gene data show CDR1 as MDHEN and CDR2 as SYDVKM. V lost 1 base and J lost 0; bases outside the gene matches: 6. The CDR3 runs 16 residues. CDR3 protein: CASSLFVGQHSYEQYF. The CDR3, as DNA: TGTGCCAGCAGTTTATTTGTGGGACAGCACTCCTACGAGCAGTACTTC. The full variable domain, with the rest looked up from reference TRBV28 and TRBJ2-7, is DVKVTQSSRYLVKRTGEKVFLECVQDMDHENMFWYRQDPGLGLRLIYFSYDVKMKEKGDIPEGYSVSREKKERFSLILESASTNQTSMYLCASSLFVGQHSYEQYFGPGTRLTVT.

This clone was counted a single time. The chain couples TRBV11-2 to TRBJ2-1; TRBD2 aligns across 9 bases. This CDR3 spans 14 amino acids. The germline V gene encodes CDR1 SGHAT and CDR2 FQNNGV. V trimming: 5 bases; J trimming: 2 bases; junction bases outside the gene matches: 1. CDR3 protein: CASSASGAYNEQFF. Written as DNA, the CDR3 is TGTGCCAGCAGCGCTAGCGGGGCCTACAATGAGCAGTTCTTC.

The V gene is TRBV28, the J gene TRBJ1-4; TRBD1 matches 9 bases. The V gene end was trimmed by 6 bases and the J gene end by 5 bases; junction bases not matched to a gene: 7. CDR3 length: 15 residues. Germline CDR1 and CDR2: MDHEN and SYDVKM. For the CDR3, the DNA is TGTGCCAGCAGCCCCTCAGGGACAGGGAATGAAAAACTGTTTTTT. Protein sequence: CASSPSGTGNEKLFF.

In this sample, this clone turned up once. The V gene is TRBV4-2, the J gene TRBJ2-7; D might be TRBD2 (5 bases). Trimming cost V 3 bases and J 0 bases, with 15 bases left between them. Germline V gives CDR1 LGHNA, CDR2 YNFKEQ. The CDR3 spans 16 residues. The CDR3 reads CASSQGAVLSSYEQYF. For the CDR3, the DNA is TGTGCCAGCAGCCAGGGAGCGGTTCTAAGCTCCTACGAGCAGTACTTC.

The J gene is TRBJ2-7, the V gene TRBV19; 8 positions match TRBD2. Germline values: CDR1 LNHDA, CDR2 SQIVND (reference sequence). Trimming at V came to 1 base and at J to 6 bases, leaving 2 bases not matched to a gene. The length of the CDR3 is 13 residues. CDR3 sequence reads: CASSIGLAREQYF. The DNA of the CDR3 is TGTGCCAGTAGTATAGGACTAGCGCGCGAGCAGTACTTC.

The table lists this clone with a count of one. In DNA, the CDR3 is TGTGCCAGCAGTCCCGGGACAGGGAATGAAAAACTGTTTTTT. Its translation is CASSPGTGNEKLFF. The gene calls are TRBV28 and TRBJ1-4; 9 bases map to TRBD1. This CDR3 comprises 14 residues. The junction had 3 bases not matched to a gene; V was cut back by 5 bases and J by 5 bases. CDR1 is MDHEN, CDR2 SYDVKM, per germline. The full variable domain, completed using reference TRBV28 and TRBJ1-4, is DVKVTQSSRYLVKRTGEKVFLECVQDMDHENMFWYRQDPGLGLRLIYFSYDVKMKEKGDIPEGYSVSREKKERFSLILESASTNQTSMYLCASSPGTGNEKLFFGSGTQLSVL.

V usage is TRBV24-1 and J usage is TRBJ1-4, with TRBD1 identical over 12 bases. This CDR3 has 15 residues. V shed 7 bases and J 8 bases; nucleotides not matched to a gene: 7. In germline, CDR1 is KGHDR, CDR2 SFDVKD. CDR3 sequence: CATSDPGQGAEKLFF. CDR3 coding DNA: TGTGCCACCAGCGACCCGGGACAGGGGGCAGAAAAACTGTTTTTT.

This chain joins TRBV4-3 and TRBJ2-7; maybe TRBD2 (5 bases). The ends were cut back, 0 bases at V and 7 bases at J, with 10 bases in the middle. Germline V lookup: CDR1 LGHNA, CDR2 YSLEER. The CDR3 covers 13 residues. CDR3 in DNA: TGCGCCAGCAGCCAAGACCTTCGGAGGGAGCAGTACTTC. Protein: CASSQDLRREQYF.

The V call is TRBV25-1, the J call TRBJ1-4; tentative D call: TRBD1 (6 bases). Germline loops: CDR1 MGHDK, CDR2 SYGVNS. Trimming left V 2 bases short and J 7 bases short, with 14 bases between. The CDR3 length is 15 residues. CDR3 bases: TGTGCCAGCAGTGAAAGAGCAGGGGTTAGTGAAAAACTGTTTTTT. Protein sequence: CASSERAGVSEKLFF. Together with reference TRBV25-1 and TRBJ1-4, the CDR3 gives the full variable domain: EADIYQTPRYLVIGTGKKITLECSQTMGHDKMYWYQQDPGMELHLIHYSYGVNSTEKGDLSSESTVSRIRTEHFPLTLESARPSHTSQYLCASSERAGVSEKLFFGSGTQLSVL.

This chain joins TRBV11-2 and TRBJ1-6, with D possibly matching TRBD1 (5 bases). The V gene's germline CDR1 is SGHAT and CDR2 FQNNGV. V gave up 3 bases and J gave up 5 bases, with 11 bases separating them. The CDR3 consists of 15 residues. The CDR3: CASSFGQGNNSPLHF. In DNA, the CDR3 is TGTGCCAGCAGCTTCGGGCAGGGCAATAATTCACCCCTCCACTTT.

This chain connects TRBV6-2 or TRBV6-3 to TRBJ1-2; D is perhaps TRBD1 (5 bases). V gave up 5 bases and J gave up 8 bases, with 12 bases separating them. The CDR3 has 12 residues. Per germline, CDR1 MNHEY and CDR2 SVGEGT. The CDR3, as DNA: TGTGCCAGCAGTACAGGATTGGGCGGCTACACCTTC. Translation: CASSTGLGGYTF.

The chain has TRBV11-3 and TRBJ2-1, with TRBD2 matching 7 bases. The CDR3 is made up of 15 amino acids. V lost 6 bases, J lost 5 bases, and 10 bases stayed unmatched. The V gene's germline CDR1 is SGHNT and CDR2 YENEEA. The CDR3 sequence: CASSFLQRDDNEQFF. The DNA of the CDR3 is TGTGCCAGCAGTTTCCTACAGCGGGACGACAATGAGCAGTTCTTC.